What follows describes a single T cell receptor beta chain. The data were taken from a study of shared clonotypes between healthy human individuals. Researchers divided each subset's genomic DNA evenly across several immunoSEQ plates. Unsorted PBMCs provided DNA that was sequenced on ten immunoSEQ deep assay plates. In the authors' workflow: Junction-only immunoSEQ data arrived without quality scores, meaning filtering differed. Here immunoSEQ multiplex PCR was the method, and the copy in TCRdb shows in-frame clones only, minus some. The D gene and trimming were derived from the DNA, and the V and J assignments and clone size from that table. This table holds about 490,000 clones, 70% to 85% found once. Trimming at V came to 5 bases and at J to 5 bases, leaving 5 bases not matched to a gene. In germline, CDR1 is LNHDA, CDR2 SQIVND (reference sequence). CDR3 length: 15 residues.

Sequencing input: PBMCs. The receptor was derived from a woman aged 40 to 50 in good health. Some clones in this sample may be carry-over from other donors' samples. J is TRBJ2-7 and V is TRBV19; 14 nucleotides match TRBD2. The CDR3: CASSSGLAGAHEQYF. CDR3 DNA sequence: TGTGCCAGTAGTTCGGGACTAGCGGGAGCCCACGAGCAGTACTTC.